The sequence of this TCR beta chain was determined in a study of vaccination and CD4 T cells after COVID-19. Background on the study: A median of approximately 96 days (range 35 to 161) separated diagnosis from post-COVID sampling.

The Oncomine TCR Beta short-read assay sequenced DNA from cultured CD4+ T cells. Investigators isolated genomic DNA from cultured CD4+ T cells. MiXCR, applied by TCRdb to the PCR reads, yields one record per CDR3 protein. The sample consists of over 25,000 distinct CDR3 sequences, less than 80% of them appearing once. The treatment here: roughly 11-day PBMC culture with coronavirus spike peptide pools or control peptides (ViraFEST assay). Regarding this clonotype: Its antigen is undetermined.

J lost 7 bases, V lost 0 bases, and 2 bases had no gene match. The CDR3 spans 13 residues. Germline V gives CDR1 SGHRS, CDR2 YFSETQ. The receptor was isolated from a human donor who received a COVID-19 vaccine. Sequencing was performed on CD4+ T cells from blood, cultured in vitro, taken after SARS-CoV-2 vaccination. The J gene is TRBJ1-2, the V gene TRBV5-1, with TRBD1 identical over 8 bases. This chain's CDR3 is CASSLGQGRGYTF. CDR3 DNA sequence: TGCGCCAGCAGCTTGGGACAGGGGCGTGGCTACACCTTC.